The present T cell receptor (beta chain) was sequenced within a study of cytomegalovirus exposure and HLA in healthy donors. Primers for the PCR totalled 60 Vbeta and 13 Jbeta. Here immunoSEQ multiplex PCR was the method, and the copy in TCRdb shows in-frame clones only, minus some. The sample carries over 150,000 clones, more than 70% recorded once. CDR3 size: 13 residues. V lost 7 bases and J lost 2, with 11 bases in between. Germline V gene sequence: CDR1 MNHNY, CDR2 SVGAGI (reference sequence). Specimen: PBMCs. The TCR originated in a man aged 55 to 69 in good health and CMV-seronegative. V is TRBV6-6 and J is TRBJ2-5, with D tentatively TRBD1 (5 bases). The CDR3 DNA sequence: TGTGCCAGCACCCTGAACAGGCAAGAGACCCAGTACTTC. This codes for CASTLNRQETQYF.